What follows is one TCR beta chain and its context. Its antigen specificity is not known. One base away there is no much larger clone; base qualities are not given. This sample was included in a study of shared clonotypes between healthy human individuals (dated by TCRdb to between 2020 and 2021). Broadly, across the study: The cohort comprised two women and a few men aged 18 to 49 years. For each donor, three plates each were used for CD4 naive and CD4 memory, two plates were used for CD8 naive, and one plate was used for CD8 memory. Blood TCR repertoires of roughly five healthy adults were deeply sequenced to estimate repertoire size and the extent of clonotype sharing between individuals. To increase sequencing depth and limit assay-specific biases, different laboratories used diverse techniques to prepare libraries and sequence TCR repertoires. Per donor, leukapheresis produced somewhere between about 0.9 and 10 billion PBMCs.

Using the deep immunoSEQ assay, TCR CDR3 regions were amplified from genomic DNA by multiplex PCR. Extracted genomic DNA from each cell subset was spread evenly across all wells of several immunoSEQ 96-well plates, with each plate serving as a replicate. For sorted subsets, each replicate PCR was loaded with around 200 ng genomic DNA, equivalent to approximately 33,000 T cell genomes. Purified libraries were quantified with a Qubit 3.0 fluorometer, sized on a Bioanalyzer 2100, and re-quantified with the KAPA Library Quantification kit. Every immunoSEQ 96-well plate was sequenced on a dedicated single-read 150-cycle Illumina NextSeq 550 flow cell. Under the source paper's analysis protocol: Because only junctional sequences without quality scores were contained in the immunoSEQ output, filtering matching that applied to full-length reads could not be performed. Sequences were annotated with PyIR, a Python wrapper for IgBLAST v1.9, and V/J genes and CDR3 were assigned using IMGT germline references. Reads were removed for weak V/J assignments (E-value above 1e-6), missing CDR3, stop codons, out-of-frame junctions, or ambiguous translated residues. V3J clonotypes were defined by identical inferred V gene, J gene, and CDR3 amino acid sequence. Percentage overlap between repertoires was calculated by dividing the number of shared unique clonotypes by the size of the smaller repertoire. Richness of each repertoire was evaluated using RTK rarefaction, the Chao1 estimator, and Recon v2.1 estimates of unobserved clonotypes. For all TCRbeta clonotypes obtained by the gDNA method from a handful of donors, generation probabilities were computed with OLGA. The table was pulled from immuneACCESS by TCRdb, which kept in-frame rearrangements only. Such tables lose some clones; where checked, under half of the loss comes from unresolved V genes, and the rest has no known cause. The V and J calls and clone size are taken from that table; D and trimming were inferred from the DNA. Recorded for this sample are around 2.1 million clones; around 93% of them occurred a single time. More than 1.5% of the sample is in the top ten clones.

V has 1 base trimmed and J has 7 bases trimmed; junction bases matching no gene number 12. CDR1 and CDR2 were assigned from the germline V gene as SGHAT and FQNNGV. The CDR3 spans 19 residues, from the cysteine through the phenylalanine. Of all the DNA, just the CDR3 is kept, 57 bases in frame from base 1. The investigation overall reported the following: Higher generation probabilities were observed for clonotypes shared by all four sorted-subset donors than for non-shared clonotypes. Based on pairwise subsampling, the degree of clonotype sharing among donors was expected to be affected by sequencing depth. Approximately 5% of naive CD4, more than 3% of naive CD8, 2.3% of memory CD4, and 0.35% to 0.5% of memory CD8 clonotypes were shared across a few donors. Estimated clonotype richness was generally larger for naive than for memory subsets. Sampling was limited to blood, and TCR repertoires in tissue likely differ from TCR repertoires in blood. Even with the large sequencing depth, rarefaction of the sorted-subset datasets indicated that sequencing was incomplete. Because the study included only a small number of donors, the genetic and exposure-history diversity represented was limited.

CD8 naive samples were obtained by positive selection for CCR7 among CD45RO-negative cells, yielding a CD45RA+CCR7+ population from which TemRA cells were excluded. The donors were healthy, HIV-negative adults with no recently reported acute infections or vaccinations. Only Caucasian adults living in Nashville, Tennessee, USA were represented among the donors. Blood was obtained by leukapheresis, after which PBMCs were separated by Ficoll-Histopaque density gradient centrifugation and cryopreserved in liquid nitrogen vapor phase. Analytical flow cytometry was used to check the purity and quantity of every magnetically sorted T cell population. Genomic DNA was isolated from each sorted fraction and quantified by UV absorbance on a Nanodrop 2000c.

Sequenced sample: naive CD8+ T cells from PBMCs. This sample's cell subset or site label indicates: CD45RA+CCR7+. The TCR comes from a man aged 18 to 30 in good health. Some clones in this sample may be carry-over from other donors' samples. The rearranged segments are TRBV11-2 and TRBJ2-5, with 16 bases matching TRBD2. The CDR3 amino acid sequence is: CASSLGGTSGRAYEVTQYF. The DNA sequence is TGTGCCAGCAGCTTAGGTGGGACTAGCGGGAGGGCCTATGAGGTGACCCAGTACTTC. With the portions outside the CDR3 filled from the reference TRBV11-2 and TRBJ2-5 genes, the complete variable region becomes EAGVAQSPRYKIIEKRQSVAFWCNPISGHATLYWYQQILGQGPKLLIQFQNNGVVDDSQLPKDRFSAERLKGVDSTLKIQPAKLEDSAVYLCASSLGGTSGRAYEVTQYFGPGTRLLVL.